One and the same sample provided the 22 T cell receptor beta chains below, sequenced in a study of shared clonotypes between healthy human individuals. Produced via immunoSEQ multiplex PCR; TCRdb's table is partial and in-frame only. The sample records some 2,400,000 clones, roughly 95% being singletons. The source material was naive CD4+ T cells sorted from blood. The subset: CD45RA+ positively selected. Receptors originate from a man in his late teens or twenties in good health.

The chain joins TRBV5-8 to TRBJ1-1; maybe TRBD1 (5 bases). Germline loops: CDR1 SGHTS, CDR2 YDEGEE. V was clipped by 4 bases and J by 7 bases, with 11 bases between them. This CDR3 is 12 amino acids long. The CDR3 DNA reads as TGTGCCAGCAGCCGTGAAACAGGTGAAGCTTTCTTT. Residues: CASSRETGEAFF.

In DNA, the CDR3 is TGTGCCAGCTCACTCGGGACAGGGTTGGATGAAAAACTGTTTTTT. Translating gives CASSLGTGLDEKLFF. The chain joins TRBV18 to TRBJ1-4; the match to TRBD1 covers 9 bases. With 4 bases clipped from V and 6 bases from J, the junction kept 6 bases outside the gene matches. Germline-derived CDR1 and CDR2 are KGHSH and LQKENI. The CDR3 contains 15 residues.

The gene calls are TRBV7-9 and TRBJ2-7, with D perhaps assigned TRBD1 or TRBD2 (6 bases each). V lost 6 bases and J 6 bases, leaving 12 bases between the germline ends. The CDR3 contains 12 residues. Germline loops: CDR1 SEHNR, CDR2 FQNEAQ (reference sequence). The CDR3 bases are TGTGCCAGCAGTGGGGGGCGGATCGAGCAGTACTTC. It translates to CASSGGRIEQYF. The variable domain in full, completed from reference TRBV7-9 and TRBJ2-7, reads DTGVSQNPRHKITKRGQNVTFRCDPISEHNRLYWYRQTLGQGPEFLTYFQNEAQLEKSRLLSDRFSAERPKGSFSTLEIQRTEQGDSAMYLCASSGGRIEQYFGPGTRLTVT.

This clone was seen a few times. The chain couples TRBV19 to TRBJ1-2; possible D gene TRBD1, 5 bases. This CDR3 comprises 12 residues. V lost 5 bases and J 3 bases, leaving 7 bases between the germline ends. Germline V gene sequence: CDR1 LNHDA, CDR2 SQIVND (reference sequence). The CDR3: CASSGGDYGYTF. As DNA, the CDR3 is TGTGCCAGTAGTGGAGGGGACTATGGCTACACCTTC.

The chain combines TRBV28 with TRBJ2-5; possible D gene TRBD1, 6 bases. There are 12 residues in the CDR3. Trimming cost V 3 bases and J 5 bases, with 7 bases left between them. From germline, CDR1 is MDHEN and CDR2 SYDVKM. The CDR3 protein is CASSLGAETQYF. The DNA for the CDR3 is TGTGCCAGCAGTTTGGGGGCTGAGACCCAGTACTTC.

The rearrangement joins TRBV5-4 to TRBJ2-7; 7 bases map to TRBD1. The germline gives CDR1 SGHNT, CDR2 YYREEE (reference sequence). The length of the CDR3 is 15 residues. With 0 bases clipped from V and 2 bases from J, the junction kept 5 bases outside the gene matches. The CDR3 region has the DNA TGTGCCAGCAGCTTGGTGGGACAGTCAACCTACGAGCAGTACTTC. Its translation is CASSLVGQSTYEQYF.

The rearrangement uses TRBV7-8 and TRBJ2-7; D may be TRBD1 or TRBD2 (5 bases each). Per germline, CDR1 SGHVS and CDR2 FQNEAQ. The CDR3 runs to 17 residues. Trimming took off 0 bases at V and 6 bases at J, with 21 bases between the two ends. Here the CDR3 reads CASSLAPGGPSIGEQYF. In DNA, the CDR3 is TGTGCCAGCAGCTTAGCCCCTGGGGGACCCTCCATCGGCGAGCAGTACTTC.

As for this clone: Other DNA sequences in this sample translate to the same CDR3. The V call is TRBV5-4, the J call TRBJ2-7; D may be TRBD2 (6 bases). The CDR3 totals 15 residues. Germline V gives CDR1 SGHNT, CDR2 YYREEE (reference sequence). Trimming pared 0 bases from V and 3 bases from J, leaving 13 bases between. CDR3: CASSLGGSGVYEQYF. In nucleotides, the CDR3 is TGTGCCAGCAGCTTGGGGGGATCGGGGGTCTACGAGCAGTACTTC.

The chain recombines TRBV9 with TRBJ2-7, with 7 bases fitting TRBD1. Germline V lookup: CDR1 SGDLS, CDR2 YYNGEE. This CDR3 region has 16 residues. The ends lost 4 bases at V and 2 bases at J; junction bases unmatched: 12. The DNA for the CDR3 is TGTGCCAGCAGCCCTCAAGCCGGGACAGTTACCTACGAGCAGTACTTC. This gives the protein CASSPQAGTVTYEQYF.

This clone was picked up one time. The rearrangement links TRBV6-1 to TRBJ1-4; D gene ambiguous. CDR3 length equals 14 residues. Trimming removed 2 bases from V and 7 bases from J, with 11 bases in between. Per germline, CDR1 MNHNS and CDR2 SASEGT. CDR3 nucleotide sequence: TGTGCCAGCAGTGAAAGACCGGTGGGTGAAAAACTGTTTTTT. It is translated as CASSERPVGEKLFF.

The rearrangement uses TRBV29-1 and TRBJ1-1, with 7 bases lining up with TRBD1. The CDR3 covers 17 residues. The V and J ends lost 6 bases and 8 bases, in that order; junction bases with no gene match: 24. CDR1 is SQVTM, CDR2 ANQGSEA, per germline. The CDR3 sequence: CSVYWERDSPRTFEAFF. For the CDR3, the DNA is TGCAGCGTCTACTGGGAGCGGGACAGCCCCCGGACTTTCGAAGCTTTCTTT.

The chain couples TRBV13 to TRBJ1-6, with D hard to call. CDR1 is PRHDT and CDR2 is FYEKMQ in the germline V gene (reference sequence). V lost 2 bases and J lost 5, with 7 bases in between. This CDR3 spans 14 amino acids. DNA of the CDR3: TGTGCCAGCAGCTTAAGGCAGAATAATTCACCCCTCCACTTT. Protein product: CASSLRQNNSPLHF.

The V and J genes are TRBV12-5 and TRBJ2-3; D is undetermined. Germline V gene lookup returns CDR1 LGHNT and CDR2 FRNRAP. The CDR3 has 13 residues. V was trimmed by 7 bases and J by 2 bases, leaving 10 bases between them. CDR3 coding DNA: TGTGCTAGTGCTTCGTGGGTCACAGATACGCAGTATTTT. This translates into CASASWVTDTQYF.

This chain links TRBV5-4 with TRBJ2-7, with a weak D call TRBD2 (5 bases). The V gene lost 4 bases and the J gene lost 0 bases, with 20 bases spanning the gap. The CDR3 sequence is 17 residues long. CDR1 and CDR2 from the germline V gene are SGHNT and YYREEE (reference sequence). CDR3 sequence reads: CASSSGPTDSFSYEQYF. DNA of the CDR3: TGTGCCAGCAGCAGTGGCCCTACGGACTCATTCTCCTACGAGCAGTACTTC.

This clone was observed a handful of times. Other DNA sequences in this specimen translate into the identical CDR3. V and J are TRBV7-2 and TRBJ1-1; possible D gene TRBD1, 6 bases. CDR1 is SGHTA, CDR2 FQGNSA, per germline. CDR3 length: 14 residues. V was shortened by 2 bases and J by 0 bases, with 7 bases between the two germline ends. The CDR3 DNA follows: TGTGCCAGCAGCTTACAGGGGATGAACACTGAAGCTTTCTTT. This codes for CASSLQGMNTEAFF. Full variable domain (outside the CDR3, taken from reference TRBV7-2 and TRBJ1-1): GAGVSQSPSNKVTEKGKDVELRCDPISGHTALYWYRQSLGQGLEFLIYFQGNSAPDKSGLPSDRFSAERTGGSVSTLTIQRTQQEDSAVYLCASSLQGMNTEAFFGQGTRLTVV.

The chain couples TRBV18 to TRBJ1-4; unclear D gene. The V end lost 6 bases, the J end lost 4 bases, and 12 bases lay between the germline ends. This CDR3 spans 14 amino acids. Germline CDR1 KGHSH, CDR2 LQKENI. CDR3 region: CASSFGDSNEKLFF. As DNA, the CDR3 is TGTGCCAGCTCGTTCGGGGATAGTAATGAAAAACTGTTTTTT.

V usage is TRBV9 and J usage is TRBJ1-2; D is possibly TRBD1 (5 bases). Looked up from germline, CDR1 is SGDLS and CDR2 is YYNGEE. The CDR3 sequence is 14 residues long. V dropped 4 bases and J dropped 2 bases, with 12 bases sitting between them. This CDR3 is CASSQGLLNYGYTF. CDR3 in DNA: TGTGCCAGCAGCCAGGGACTGCTAAACTATGGCTACACCTTC.

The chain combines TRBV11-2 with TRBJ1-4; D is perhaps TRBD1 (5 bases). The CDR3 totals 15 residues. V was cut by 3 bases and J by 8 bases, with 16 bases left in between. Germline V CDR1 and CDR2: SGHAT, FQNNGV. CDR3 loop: CASSLYGRGGEKLFF. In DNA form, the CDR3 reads TGTGCCAGCAGCTTGTACGGAAGGGGAGGGGAAAAACTGTTTTTT.

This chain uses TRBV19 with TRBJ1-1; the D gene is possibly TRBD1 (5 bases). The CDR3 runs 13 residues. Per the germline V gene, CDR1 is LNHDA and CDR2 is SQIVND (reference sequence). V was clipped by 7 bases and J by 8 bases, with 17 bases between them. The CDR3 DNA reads TGTGCCAGTAAGAATCAGGGAGGATTGGAAGCTTTCTTT. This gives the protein CASKNQGGLEAFF.

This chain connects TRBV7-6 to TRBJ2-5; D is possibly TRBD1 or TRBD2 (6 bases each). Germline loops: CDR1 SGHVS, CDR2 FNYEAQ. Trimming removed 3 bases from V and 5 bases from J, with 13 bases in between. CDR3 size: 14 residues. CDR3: CASSFGGLPETQYF. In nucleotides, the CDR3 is TGTGCCAGCAGCTTTGGGGGGCTCCCTGAGACCCAGTACTTC.

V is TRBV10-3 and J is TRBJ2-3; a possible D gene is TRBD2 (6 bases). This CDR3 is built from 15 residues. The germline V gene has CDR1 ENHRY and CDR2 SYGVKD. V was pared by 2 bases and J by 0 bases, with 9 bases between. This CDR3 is CAISERGGSTDTQYF. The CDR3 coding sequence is TGTGCCATCAGTGAGAGGGGAGGTAGCACAGATACGCAGTATTTT.

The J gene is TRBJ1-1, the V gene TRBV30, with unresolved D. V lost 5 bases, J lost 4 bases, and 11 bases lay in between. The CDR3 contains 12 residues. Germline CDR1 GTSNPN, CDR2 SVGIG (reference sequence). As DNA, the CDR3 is TGTGCCTGGGGGGAGGAGCCCACTGAAGCTTTCTTT. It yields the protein CAWGEEPTEAFF.